The present T cell receptor beta chain was sequenced within a study of OX40 agonist ivuxolimab in advanced cancers. Whole-study context: Averaging around 60 years in age, with a range of 23 to 79, the cohort was around 87% male. Therapy given before enrollment (anti-PD-1, anti-PD-L1 or anti-CTLA-4) was allowed, and around 40% had some.

The repertoire was sequenced with immunoSEQ multiplex PCR; TCRdb's copy has only in-frame clones and lacks some. The sample comprises 65,000 to 95,000 clones, over 70% of which are singletons, and roughly 0.76% rests with the top ten. The CDR3 sequence is 14 residues long. J was trimmed by 6 bases and V by 1 base; bases with no gene match: 5. The germline gives CDR1 SGHVS, CDR2 FQNEAQ. This chain joins TRBV7-8 and TRBJ1-1; TRBD1 matches 7 bases. The source is an adult with an advanced solid tumor such as melanoma, head and neck, liver or kidney cancer. The source was CD4+ or CD8+ T cells sorted from blood, collected in a trial of the OX40 agonist ivuxolimab. CDR3 residues: CASSLEAGGPEAFF. For the CDR3, the DNA is TGTGCCAGCAGCTTAGAAGCAGGGGGACCTGAAGCTTTCTTT.